These 9 T cell receptor beta chains originate from one sample sequenced in a study of CD8 T cells in Susac syndrome. Random hexamers were used to reverse transcribe an amount of about 0.45 to 1 ug RNA. MiXCR was run by TCRdb on the immunoSEQ multiplex PCR reads, yielding one entry per CDR3 protein. Among about 250,000 distinct CDR3 sequences listed, over 85% were seen once. The sequencing input was CD4+ T cells from PBMCs. The receptors come from a human donor with multiple sclerosis.

The chain uses TRBV7-6 and TRBJ2-5; 11 bases map to TRBD2. CDR1 is SGHVS and CDR2 is FNYEAQ in the germline V gene. V lost 2 bases, J lost 3 bases, and 14 bases stayed unmatched. The CDR3 runs 19 residues. CDR3 protein: CASSLKPIAGGSLKETQYF. The DNA for the CDR3 is TGTGCCAGCAGCTTAAAACCGATAGCGGGGGGGTCTTTGAAAGAGACCCAGTACTTC.

This chain joins TRBV30 and TRBJ1-5; D possibly corresponds to TRBD1 (6 bases). Between the trimmed V and J ends, which lost 7 bases and 2 bases, there was a span of 15 bases. The germline V gene encodes CDR1 GTSNPN and CDR2 SVGIG (reference sequence). The CDR3 is 14 amino acids. CDR3 bases: TGTGCCTCCTCCCGGAGACAGGGCAATCAGCCCCAGCATTTT. This encodes CASSRRQGNQPQHF.

The chain has TRBV30 and TRBJ1-2; TRBD1 matches at 9 bases. Germline CDR1 reads GTSNPN; CDR2 reads SVGIG (reference sequence). CDR3 length: 15 residues. The junction had 14 bases not matched to a gene; V was cut back by 8 bases and J by 4 bases. The CDR3 sequence is CALFRDRAITYGYTF. The CDR3 nucleotides read TGTGCCCTCTTCCGGGACAGGGCCATTACCTATGGCTACACCTTC.

The genes are TRBV20-1 and TRBJ1-1; TRBD1 agrees at 9 bases. Per the germline V gene, CDR1 is DFQATT and CDR2 is SNEGSKA (reference sequence). Trimming took 3 bases from V and 7 from J; bases not matched to a gene: 6. The CDR3 is 13 amino acids. The CDR3 region is CSARGDREDEAFF. The CDR3, as DNA: TGCAGTGCTAGGGGGGACAGGGAGGATGAAGCTTTCTTT.

The chain has TRBV20-1 and TRBJ2-1; D is ambiguous. CDR3 size: 12 residues. Germline CDR1 is DFQATT and CDR2 is SNEGSKA (reference sequence). The germline V and J ends were trimmed by 6 bases and 5 bases, with 11 bases remaining between them. The chain's CDR3 is CSAGTPNNEQFF. The CDR3 bases are TGCAGTGCAGGTACCCCCAACAATGAGCAGTTCTTC.

V usage is TRBV19 and J usage is TRBJ2-3, with TRBD1 identical over 8 bases. Trimming took 2 bases from V and 6 from J; bases not matched to a gene: 10. There are 16 residues in the CDR3. Germline V CDR1 and CDR2: LNHDA, SQIVND (reference sequence). The CDR3 region is CASSITRTGLQDTQYF. CDR3 sequence (DNA): TGTGCCAGTAGTATAACGCGGACAGGGCTTCAGGATACGCAGTATTTT.

V and J are TRBV18 and TRBJ1-6; unclear D gene. Looked up from germline, CDR1 is KGHSH and CDR2 is LQKENI. V was shortened by 4 bases and J by 6 bases, with 7 bases between the two germline ends. This CDR3 region has 13 residues. In nucleotides, the CDR3 is TGTGCCAGCTCACAGCACTCTAATTCACCCCTCCACTTT. Encoded protein: CASSQHSNSPLHF.

The CDR3 protein is CSARDPMRGQSTDTQYF. The CDR3 coding sequence is TGCAGTGCTAGAGATCCCATGCGGGGGCAAAGCACAGATACGCAGTATTTT. The chain is built from TRBV20-1 and TRBJ2-3; D perhaps matches TRBD2 (7 bases). Per germline, CDR1 DFQATT and CDR2 SNEGSKA (reference sequence). The CDR3 has 17 amino acids. Trimming removed 0 bases at V and 0 bases at J, with 16 bases between.

This rearrangement joins TRBV9 to TRBJ1-2; a weak D match, TRBD1 (6 bases). Germline loops: CDR1 SGDLS, CDR2 YYNGEE. The CDR3 spans 15 residues. The ends were cut back, 3 bases at V and 4 bases at J, with 16 bases in the middle. CDR3 nucleotide sequence: TGTGCCAGCAGCGCTTTCGCGGACAGAACCTATGGCTACACCTTC. Protein: CASSAFADRTYGYTF.